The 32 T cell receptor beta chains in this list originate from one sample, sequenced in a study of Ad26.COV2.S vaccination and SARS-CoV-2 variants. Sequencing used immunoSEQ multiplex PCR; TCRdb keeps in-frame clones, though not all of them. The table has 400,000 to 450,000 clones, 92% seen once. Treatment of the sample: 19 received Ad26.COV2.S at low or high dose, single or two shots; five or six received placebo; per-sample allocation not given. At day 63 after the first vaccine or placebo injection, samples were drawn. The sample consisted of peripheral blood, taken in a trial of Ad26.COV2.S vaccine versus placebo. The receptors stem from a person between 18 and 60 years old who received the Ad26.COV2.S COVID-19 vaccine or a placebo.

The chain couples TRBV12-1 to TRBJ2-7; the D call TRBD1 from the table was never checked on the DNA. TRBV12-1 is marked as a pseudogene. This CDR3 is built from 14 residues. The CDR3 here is CASSLGQGKVEQYF. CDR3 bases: TGTGCCAGCAGCCTGGGACAGGGGAAAGTCGAGCAGTACTTC.

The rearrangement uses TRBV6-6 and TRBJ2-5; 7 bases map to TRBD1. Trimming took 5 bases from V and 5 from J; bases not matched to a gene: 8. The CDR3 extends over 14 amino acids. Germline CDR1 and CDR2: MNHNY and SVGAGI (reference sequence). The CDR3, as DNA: TGTGCCAGCAGTACACAGGGGAGTGTGGAGACCCAGTACTTC. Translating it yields CASSTQGSVETQYF.

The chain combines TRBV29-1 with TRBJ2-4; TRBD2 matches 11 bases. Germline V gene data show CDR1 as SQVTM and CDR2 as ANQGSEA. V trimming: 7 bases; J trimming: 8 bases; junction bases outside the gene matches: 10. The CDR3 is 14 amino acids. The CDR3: CSAAASGGWDIQYF. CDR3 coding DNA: TGCAGCGCCGCGGCTAGCGGGGGGTGGGACATTCAGTACTTC.

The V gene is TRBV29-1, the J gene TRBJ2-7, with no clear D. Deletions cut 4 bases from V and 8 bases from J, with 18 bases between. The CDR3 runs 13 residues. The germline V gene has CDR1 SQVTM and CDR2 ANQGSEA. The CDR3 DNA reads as TGCAGCGTTGTCCCTCAGGACCCTAGTAAGCAGTACTTC. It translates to CSVVPQDPSKQYF.

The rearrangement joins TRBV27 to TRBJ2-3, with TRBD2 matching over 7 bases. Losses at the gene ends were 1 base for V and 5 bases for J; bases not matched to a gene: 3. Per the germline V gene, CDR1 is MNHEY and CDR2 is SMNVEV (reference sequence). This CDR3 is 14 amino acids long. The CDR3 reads CASSLWGGLDTQYF. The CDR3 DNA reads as TGTGCCAGCAGTTTATGGGGAGGGCTAGATACGCAGTATTTT.

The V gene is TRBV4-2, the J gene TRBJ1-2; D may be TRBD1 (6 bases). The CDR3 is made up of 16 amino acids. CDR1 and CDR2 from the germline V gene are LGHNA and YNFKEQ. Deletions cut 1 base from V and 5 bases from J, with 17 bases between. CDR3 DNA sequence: TGTGCCAGCAGCCAAGCCAATAGGGACAACCGTTATGGCTACACCTTC. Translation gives CASSQANRDNRYGYTF.

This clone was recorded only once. DNA for the CDR3: TGTGCCACAACAGAATCGGTTGGATATGGCTACACCTTC. Amino acids: CATTESVGYGYTF. The gene calls are TRBV21-1 and TRBJ1-2; TRBD1, the table's D call, was not compared with the DNA. TRBV21-1 is a pseudogene. The CDR3 is 13 amino acids.

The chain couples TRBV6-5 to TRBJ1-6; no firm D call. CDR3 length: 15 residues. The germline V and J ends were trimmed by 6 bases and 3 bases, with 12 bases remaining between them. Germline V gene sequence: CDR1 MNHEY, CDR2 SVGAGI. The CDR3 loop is CASRLRPNYNSPLHF. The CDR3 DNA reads TGTGCCAGCAGACTCCGACCCAACTATAATTCACCCCTCCACTTT.

The CDR3 DNA follows: TGTGCCAGCAGCAAAGATCTGGAGGTTTATGGCTACACCTTC. Translating it yields CASSKDLEVYGYTF. V and J are TRBV21-1 and TRBJ1-2. TRBV21-1 corresponds to a pseudogene. This CDR3 is built from 14 residues.

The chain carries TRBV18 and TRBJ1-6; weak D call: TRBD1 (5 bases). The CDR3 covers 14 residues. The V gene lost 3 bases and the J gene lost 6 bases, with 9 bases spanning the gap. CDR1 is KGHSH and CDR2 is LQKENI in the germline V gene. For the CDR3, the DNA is TGTGCCAGCTCACCGGGGGGAAGTAATTCACCCCTCCACTTT. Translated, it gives CASSPGGSNSPLHF.

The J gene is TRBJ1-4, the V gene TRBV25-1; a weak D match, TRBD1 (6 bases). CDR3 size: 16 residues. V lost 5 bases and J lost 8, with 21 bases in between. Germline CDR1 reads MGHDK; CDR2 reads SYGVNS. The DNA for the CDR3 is TGTGCCAGCAGTCCCAGAGGGGACACGTGGGGGGAAAAACTGTTTTTT. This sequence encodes CASSPRGDTWGEKLFF.

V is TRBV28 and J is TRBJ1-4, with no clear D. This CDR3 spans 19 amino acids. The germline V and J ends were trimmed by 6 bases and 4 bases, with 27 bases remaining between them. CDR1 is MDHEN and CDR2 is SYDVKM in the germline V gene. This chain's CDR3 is CASSPRTDHSGVGNEKLFF. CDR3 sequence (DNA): TGTGCCAGCAGCCCCCGAACGGACCACTCTGGAGTTGGTAATGAAAAACTGTTTTTT.

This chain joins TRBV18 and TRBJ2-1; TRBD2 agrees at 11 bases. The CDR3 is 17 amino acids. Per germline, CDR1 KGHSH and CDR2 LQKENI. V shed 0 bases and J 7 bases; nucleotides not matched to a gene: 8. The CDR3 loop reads CASSPPGSGGAENEQFF. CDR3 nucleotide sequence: TGTGCCAGCTCACCACCGGGTAGCGGGGGGGCCGAGAATGAGCAGTTCTTC.

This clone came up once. The DNA of the CDR3 is TGTGCCAGCAGTTTACTCCGGACAGGGGCGAGCACAGATACGCAGTATTTT. Translating gives CASSLLRTGASTDTQYF. The gene calls are TRBV27 and TRBJ2-3; 9 bases agree with TRBD1. Losses at the gene ends were 2 bases for V and 0 bases for J; bases not matched to a gene: 6. Looked up from germline, CDR1 is MNHEY and CDR2 is SMNVEV (reference sequence). CDR3 length equals 17 residues.

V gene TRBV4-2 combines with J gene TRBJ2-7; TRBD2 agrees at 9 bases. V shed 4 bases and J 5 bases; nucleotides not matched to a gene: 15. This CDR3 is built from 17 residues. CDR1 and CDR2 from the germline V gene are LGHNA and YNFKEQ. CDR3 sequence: CASSPPRASGVRDEQYF. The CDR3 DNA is TGTGCCAGCAGCCCCCCTCGGGCTAGCGGGGTCCGGGACGAGCAGTACTTC.

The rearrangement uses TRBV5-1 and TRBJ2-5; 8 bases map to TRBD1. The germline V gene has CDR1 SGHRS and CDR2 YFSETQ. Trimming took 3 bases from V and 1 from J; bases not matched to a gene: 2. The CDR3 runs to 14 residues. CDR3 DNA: TGCGCCAGCAGCTGGGACAGGCCCCAAGAGACCCAGTACTTC. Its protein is CASSWDRPQETQYF.

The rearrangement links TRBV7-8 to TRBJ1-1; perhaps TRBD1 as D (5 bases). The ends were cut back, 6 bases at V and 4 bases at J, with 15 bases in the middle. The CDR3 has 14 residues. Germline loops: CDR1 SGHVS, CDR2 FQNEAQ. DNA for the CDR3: TGTGCCAGCAGACTAGGGGCGGGAGCCACTGAAGCTTTCTTT. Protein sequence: CASRLGAGATEAFF.

CDR3 sequence (DNA): TGTGCCAGCAGCTTGGGCTGGTCCCCGGACAGATCCTACGAGCAGTACTTC. Protein sequence: CASSLGWSPDRSYEQYF. The chain employs TRBV5-4 and TRBJ2-7; D is perhaps TRBD1 (6 bases). The V gene lost 0 bases and the J gene lost 1 base, with 17 bases spanning the gap. Germline CDR1 SGHNT, CDR2 YYREEE (reference sequence). This CDR3 is 17 amino acids long.

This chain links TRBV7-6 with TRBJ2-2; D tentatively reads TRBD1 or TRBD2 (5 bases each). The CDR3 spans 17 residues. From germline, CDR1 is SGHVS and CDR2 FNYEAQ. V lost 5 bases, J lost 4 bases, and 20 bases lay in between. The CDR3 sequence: CASSLRLGDLGTGELFF. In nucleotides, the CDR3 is TGTGCCAGCAGCCTCCGCCTGGGGGATCTGGGCACCGGGGAGCTGTTTTTT.

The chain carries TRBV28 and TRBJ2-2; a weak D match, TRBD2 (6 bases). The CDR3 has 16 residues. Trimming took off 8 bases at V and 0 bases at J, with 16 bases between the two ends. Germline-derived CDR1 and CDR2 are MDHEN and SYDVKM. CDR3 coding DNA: TGTGCCAGCGGACTTTGGAGGGATCCGAACACCGGGGAGCTGTTTTTT. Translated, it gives CASGLWRDPNTGELFF.

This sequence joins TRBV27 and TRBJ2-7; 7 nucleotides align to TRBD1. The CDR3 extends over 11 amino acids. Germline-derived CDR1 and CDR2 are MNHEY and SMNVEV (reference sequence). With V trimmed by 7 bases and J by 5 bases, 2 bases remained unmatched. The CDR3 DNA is TGTGCCAGCAAGACAGGGAACGAGCAGTACTTC. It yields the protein CASKTGNEQYF.

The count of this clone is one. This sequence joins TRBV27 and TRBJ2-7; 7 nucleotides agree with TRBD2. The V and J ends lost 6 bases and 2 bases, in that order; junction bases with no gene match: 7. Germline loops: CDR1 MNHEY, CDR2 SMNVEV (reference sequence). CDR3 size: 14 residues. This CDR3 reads CASRRLAEPYEQYF. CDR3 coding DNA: TGTGCCAGCAGGCGTCTAGCGGAACCCTACGAGCAGTACTTC.

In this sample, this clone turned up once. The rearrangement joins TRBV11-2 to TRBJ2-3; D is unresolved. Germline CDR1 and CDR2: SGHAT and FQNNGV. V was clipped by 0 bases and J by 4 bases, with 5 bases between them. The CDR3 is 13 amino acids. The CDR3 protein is CASSLDFPDTQYF. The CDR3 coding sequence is TGTGCCAGCAGCTTAGATTTTCCAGATACGCAGTATTTT.

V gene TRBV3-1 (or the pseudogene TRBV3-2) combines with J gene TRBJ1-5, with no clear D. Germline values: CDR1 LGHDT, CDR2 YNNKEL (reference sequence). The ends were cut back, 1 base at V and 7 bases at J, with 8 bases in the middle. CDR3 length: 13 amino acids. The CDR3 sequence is CASSQGIRQPQHF. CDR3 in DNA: TGTGCCAGCAGCCAAGGGATCAGACAGCCCCAGCATTTT.

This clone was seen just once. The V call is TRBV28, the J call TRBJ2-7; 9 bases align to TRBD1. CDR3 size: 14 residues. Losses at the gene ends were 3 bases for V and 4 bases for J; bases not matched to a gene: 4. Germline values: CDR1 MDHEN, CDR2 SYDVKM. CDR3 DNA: TGTGCCAGCAGTTTGGGGACAGGGTTATACGAGCAGTACTTC. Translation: CASSLGTGLYEQYF.

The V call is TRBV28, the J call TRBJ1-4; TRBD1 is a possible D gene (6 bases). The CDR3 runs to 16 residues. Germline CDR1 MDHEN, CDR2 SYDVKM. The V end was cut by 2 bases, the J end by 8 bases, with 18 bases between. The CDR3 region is CASSLGTGGIREKLFF. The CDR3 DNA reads TGTGCCAGCAGTTTAGGGACGGGGGGCATAAGAGAAAAACTGTTTTTT.

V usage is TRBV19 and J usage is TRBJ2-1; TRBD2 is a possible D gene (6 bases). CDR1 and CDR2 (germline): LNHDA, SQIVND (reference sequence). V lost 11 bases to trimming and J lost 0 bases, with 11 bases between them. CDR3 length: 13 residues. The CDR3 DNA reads TGTGCCTGCGGGGCAAGCTCCTACAATGAGCAGTTCTTC. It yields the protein CACGASSYNEQFF.

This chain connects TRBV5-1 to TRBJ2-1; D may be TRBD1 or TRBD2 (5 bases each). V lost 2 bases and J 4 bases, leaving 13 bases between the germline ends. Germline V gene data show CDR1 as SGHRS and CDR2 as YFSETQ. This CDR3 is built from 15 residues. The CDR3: CASSFDQGPYNEQFF. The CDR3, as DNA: TGCGCCAGCAGCTTTGATCAGGGACCATACAATGAGCAGTTCTTC.

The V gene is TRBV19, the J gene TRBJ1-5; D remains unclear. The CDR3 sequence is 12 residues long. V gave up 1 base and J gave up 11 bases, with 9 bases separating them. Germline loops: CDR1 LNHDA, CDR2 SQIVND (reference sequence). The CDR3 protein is CASSIGGVAQHF. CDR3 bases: TGTGCCAGTAGTATAGGCGGGGTGGCCCAGCATTTT.

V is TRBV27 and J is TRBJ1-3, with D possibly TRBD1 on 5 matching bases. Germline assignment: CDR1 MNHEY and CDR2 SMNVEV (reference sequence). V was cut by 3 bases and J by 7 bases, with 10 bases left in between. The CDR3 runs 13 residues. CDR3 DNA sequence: TGTGCCAGCAGTTTGACAGTTGGGAACACCATATATTTT. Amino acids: CASSLTVGNTIYF.

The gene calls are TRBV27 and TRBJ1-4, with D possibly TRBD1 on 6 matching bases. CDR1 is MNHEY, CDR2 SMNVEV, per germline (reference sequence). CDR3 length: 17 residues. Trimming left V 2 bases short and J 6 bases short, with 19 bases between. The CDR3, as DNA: TGTGCCAGCAGTTTAACCGTTCCACAGGGTATCTATGAAAAACTGTTTTTT. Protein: CASSLTVPQGIYEKLFF.

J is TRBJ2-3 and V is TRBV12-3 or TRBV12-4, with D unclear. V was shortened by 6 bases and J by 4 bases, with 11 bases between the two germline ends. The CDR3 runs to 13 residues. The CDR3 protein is CASRIDGSDTQYF. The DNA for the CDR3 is TGTGCCAGCAGGATTGACGGTTCAGATACGCAGTATTTT.